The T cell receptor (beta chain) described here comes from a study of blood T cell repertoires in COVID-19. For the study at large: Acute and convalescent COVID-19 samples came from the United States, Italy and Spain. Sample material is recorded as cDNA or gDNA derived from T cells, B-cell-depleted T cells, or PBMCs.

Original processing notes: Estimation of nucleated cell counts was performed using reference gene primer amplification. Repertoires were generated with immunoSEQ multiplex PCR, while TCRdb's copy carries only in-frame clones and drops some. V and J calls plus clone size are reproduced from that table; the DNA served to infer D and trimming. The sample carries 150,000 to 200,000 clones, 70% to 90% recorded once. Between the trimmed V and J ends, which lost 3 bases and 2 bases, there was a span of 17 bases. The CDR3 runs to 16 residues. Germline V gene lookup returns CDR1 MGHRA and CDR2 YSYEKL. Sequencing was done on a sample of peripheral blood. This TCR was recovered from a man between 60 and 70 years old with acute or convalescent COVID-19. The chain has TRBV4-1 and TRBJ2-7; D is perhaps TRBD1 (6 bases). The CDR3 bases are TGCGCCAGCAGCCACGATCCAGGGGTCTTCACCTACGAGCAGTACTTC. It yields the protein CASSHDPGVFTYEQYF.